What follows are 27 T cell receptor beta chains derived from one specimen sequenced in a study of spatial heterogeneity in lung cancer. TCRdb used MiXCR to reprocess the 5' RACE reads, holding one entry per CDR3 protein. The profile shows over 9,500 distinct CDR3 sequences, 15% to 20% of them singletons. Indicated time point: sample taken at primary tumor resection. The authors sequenced whole RNA from tumor, nontumor lung or frozen PBMC without sorting. The sample consisted of PBMCs, taken at surgery. All receptors come from a male donor with early-stage non-small cell lung cancer.

The table lists this clonotype with many counts. The genes are TRBV18 and TRBJ2-7; 9 bases agree with TRBD2. The V and J ends lost 2 bases and 0 bases, in that order; junction bases with no gene match: 2. This CDR3 is 15 amino acids long. CDR1 KGHSH and CDR2 LQKENI come from the germline V gene. In DNA, the CDR3 is TGTGCCAGCTCACCAGCGGGAGGGAGCTCCTACGAGCAGTACTTC. Amino acids: CASSPAGGSSYEQYF.

This clonotype was counted ten times or more. J is TRBJ2-6 and V is TRBV20-1, with 8 bases identical to TRBD1. The length of the CDR3 is 17 residues. Unmatched junction bases numbered 7, after V lost 1 base and J lost 2 bases. Germline values: CDR1 DFQATT, CDR2 SNEGSKA (reference sequence). Here the CDR3 reads CSARAQQGVAGANVLTF. The CDR3 DNA is TGCAGTGCTAGAGCCCAACAGGGGGTGGCTGGGGCCAACGTCCTGACTTTC.

In regard to this clonotype: At one boundary the junction diverges from the germline segment, which might be a read error. The V gene is TRBV7-6, the J gene TRBJ2-7; 8 nucleotides line up with TRBD1. CDR3 length equals 13 residues. The germline V gene encodes CDR1 SGHVS and CDR2 FNYEAQ. The CDR3 sequence: CATSQDRVSEQYF. CDR3 sequence (DNA): TGTGCCACCAGCCAGGACAGGGTCAGCGAGCAGTACTTC.

This clonotype was observed many times. In DNA, the CDR3 is TGTGCCAGCAGCCTTACATGGTTAAATGAGCAGTTCTTC. As protein: CASSLTWLNEQFF. J is TRBJ2-1 and V is TRBV27; D gene uncertain. Trimming removed 6 bases at V and 7 bases at J, with 13 bases between. Germline CDR1 MNHEY, CDR2 SMNVEV (reference sequence). The CDR3 is 13 residues long.

CDR3 in amino acids: CASSPGTAGETQYF. CDR3 in DNA: TGTGCCAGCAGTCCTGGGACGGCGGGAGAGACCCAGTACTTC. This sequence joins TRBV12-3 or TRBV12-4 and TRBJ2-5; the D call may be TRBD1 or TRBD2 (5 bases each). Trimming took 5 bases from V and 4 from J, leaving 14 bases between them. The CDR3 consists of 14 residues.

This clonotype was seen more than once but under ten times. The chain is built from TRBV7-9 and TRBJ2-5; 7 nucleotides agree with TRBD1. CDR1 and CDR2 from the germline V gene are SEHNR and FQNEAQ (reference sequence). This CDR3 is built from 16 residues. V trimming: 5 bases; J trimming: 7 bases; junction bases outside the gene matches: 16. The CDR3 protein is CASSARSGTALRTQYF. The CDR3 nucleotides are TGTGCCAGCAGCGCTCGAAGTGGGACAGCCCTAAGGACCCAGTACTTC.

The chain combines TRBV5-1 with TRBJ2-1; no firm D call. V lost 0 bases, J lost 8 bases, and 6 bases lay in between. CDR1 SGHRS and CDR2 YFSETQ come from the germline V gene. The CDR3 is 12 amino acids. The CDR3 loop reads CASSLDQYEQFF. CDR3 nucleotides: TGCGCCAGCAGCTTGGATCAATATGAGCAGTTCTTC.

There are many counts of this clonotype. The chain uses TRBV20-1 and TRBJ2-3; D is undetermined. Trimming shortened V by 5 bases and J by 0 bases, and 6 bases separated the two germline ends. The CDR3 has 12 residues. Germline values: CDR1 DFQATT, CDR2 SNEGSKA (reference sequence). The CDR3 nucleotides are TGCAGTGCTCCAGAAAGCACAGATACGCAGTATTTT. It translates to CSAPESTDTQYF.

This clonotype was seen only a few times. CDR3 amino acids: CASSLTGPNYGYTF. In nucleotides, the CDR3 is TGTGCCAGCAGCCTGACAGGGCCTAACTATGGCTACACCTTC. V is TRBV7-9 and J is TRBJ1-2; TRBD1 agrees at 7 bases. Germline assignment: CDR1 SEHNR and CDR2 FQNEAQ (reference sequence). There are 14 residues in the CDR3. The J segment lost 0 bases and the V segment lost 5 bases, leaving 3 bases of the junction unmatched.

This rearrangement joins TRBV19 to TRBJ1-5, with TRBD1 as a possible D gene (6 bases). V lost 5 bases to trimming and J lost 2 bases, with 16 bases between them. Germline-derived CDR1 and CDR2 are LNHDA and SQIVND (reference sequence). This CDR3 spans 16 amino acids. The CDR3 is CASSRDRPKGNQPQHF. DNA for the CDR3: TGTGCCAGTAGTCGTGACAGGCCCAAAGGCAATCAGCCCCAGCATTTT.

The chain is built from TRBV5-1 and TRBJ2-7; 7 bases line up with TRBD2. The CDR3 is made up of 16 amino acids. With V trimmed by 4 bases and J by 0 bases, 10 bases remained unmatched. Germline V gives CDR1 SGHRS, CDR2 YFSETQ. As DNA, the CDR3 is TGCGCCAGCAGCCCGGGGGGAACAGCCAGCTCCTACGAGCAGTACTTC. Residues: CASSPGGTASSYEQYF.

The V gene is TRBV7-9, the J gene TRBJ2-2, with D hard to call. Germline assignment: CDR1 SEHNR and CDR2 FQNEAQ (reference sequence). This CDR3 is built from 17 residues. V lost 8 bases and J lost 0, with 19 bases in between. The CDR3, as DNA: TGTGCCAGCCCACAGAGTGGAAGCAACACGAACACCGGGGAGCTGTTTTTT. This translates into CASPQSGSNTNTGELFF.

This clonotype was recorded many times. CDR3 protein: CASSQGFPDTQYF. The CDR3 DNA follows: TGTGCCAGCAGCCAAGGCTTTCCTGATACGCAGTATTTT. The chain uses TRBV3-1 and TRBJ2-3; D gene uncertain. The CDR3 has 13 residues. V was clipped by 1 base and J by 6 bases, with 8 bases between them. Germline V CDR1 and CDR2: LGHDT, YNNKEL (reference sequence).

J is TRBJ1-1 and V is TRBV7-9, with D unclear. Germline V gene sequence: CDR1 SEHNR, CDR2 FQNEAQ (reference sequence). The CDR3 consists of 16 residues. V dropped 11 bases and J dropped 4 bases, with 26 bases sitting between them. CDR3 nucleotide sequence: TGTGCCCTAGCTGACACCTCCCCGGGGATCCTCACTGAAGCTTTCTTT. This codes for CALADTSPGILTEAFF.

This clonotype was detected a few times. The chain recombines TRBV20-1 with TRBJ1-1; D possibly corresponds to TRBD1 (6 bases). The V end was cut by 1 base, the J end by 5 bases, with 11 bases between. CDR1 and CDR2 (germline): DFQATT, SNEGSKA (reference sequence). This CDR3 has 13 amino acids. Written as DNA, the CDR3 is TGCAGTGCTAGAGGGACAGTGGTAACTGAAGCTTTCTTT. It is translated as CSARGTVVTEAFF.

Ten or more counts support this clonotype. This rearrangement joins TRBV20-1 to TRBJ2-1, with 13 bases identical to TRBD2. The V and J ends lost 6 bases and 7 bases, in that order; junction bases with no gene match: 12. The CDR3 covers 16 residues. Looked up from germline, CDR1 is DFQATT and CDR2 is SNEGSKA (reference sequence). The CDR3 is CSAPSRLAGGLNEQFF. The CDR3 bases are TGCAGTGCCCCAAGTCGACTAGCGGGAGGTCTGAATGAGCAGTTCTTC.

The chain combines TRBV6-5 with TRBJ2-3; D possibly matches TRBD1 or TRBD2 (5 bases each). V dropped 0 bases and J dropped 6 bases, with 10 bases sitting between them. There are 14 residues in the CDR3. CDR1 is MNHEY and CDR2 is SVGAGI in the germline V gene. CDR3 sequence reads: CASSYSGAGDTQYF. CDR3 coding DNA: TGTGCCAGCAGTTACTCCGGGGCAGGGGATACGCAGTATTTT.

Only a few counts were recorded for this clonotype. The chain couples TRBV24-1 to TRBJ2-1; 9 nucleotides match TRBD1. CDR3 length equals 17 residues. CDR1 and CDR2 (germline): KGHDR, SFDVKD. V shed 1 base and J 4 bases; nucleotides not matched to a gene: 7. The CDR3: CATSDFSGTGSYNEQFF. The DNA of the CDR3 is TGTGCCACCAGTGATTTTTCGGGGACAGGGTCTTACAATGAGCAGTTCTTC.

The CDR3 nucleotides read TGTGCCAGCAGCCGTTCACTAGCGGGAGTAGGGAATGAGCAGTTCTTC. This sequence encodes CASSRSLAGVGNEQFF. The chain couples TRBV3-1 to TRBJ2-1; 11 bases are shared with TRBD2. Germline assignment: CDR1 LGHDT and CDR2 YNNKEL (reference sequence). There are 16 residues in the CDR3. Trimming took 4 bases from V and 7 from J; bases not matched to a gene: 9.

This clonotype was detected only a few times. The gene calls are TRBV6-5 and TRBJ1-4; D remains unclear. Germline lookup yields CDR1 MNHEY and CDR2 SVGAGI. The germline V and J ends were trimmed by 5 bases and 5 bases, with 18 bases remaining between them. The CDR3 consists of 16 residues. CDR3 in amino acids: CASSLLSGHSNEKLFF. CDR3 nucleotides: TGTGCCAGCAGTCTATTATCGGGCCACTCGAATGAAAAACTGTTTTTT.

In this sample, this clonotype turned up many times. CDR3: CASSLTRGPDTQYF. DNA for the CDR3: TGTGCCAGCAGTCTGACCCGCGGGCCGGATACGCAGTATTTT. The chain uses TRBV7-2 and TRBJ2-3; D may be TRBD2 (5 bases). V shed 6 bases and J shed 6 bases, with 16 bases lying between them. Germline values: CDR1 SGHTA, CDR2 FQGNSA. CDR3 length equals 14 residues.

The genes are TRBV19 and TRBJ1-1; maybe TRBD1 (6 bases). In germline, CDR1 is LNHDA, CDR2 SQIVND (reference sequence). The CDR3 consists of 13 residues. With 3 bases removed from V and 4 bases from J, the gap between germline ends came to 9 bases. The CDR3 DNA sequence: TGTGCCAGTAGTATGGGGGCTGGCACTGAAGCTTTCTTT. Translation: CASSMGAGTEAFF.

The chain carries TRBV12-3 or TRBV12-4 and TRBJ1-6; tentative D call: TRBD1 (6 bases). Trimming stripped 0 bases from V and 9 bases from J, with 12 bases between. The CDR3 has 15 amino acids. The CDR3 sequence: CASSLAGTTRSPLHF. CDR3 coding DNA: TGTGCCAGCAGTTTAGCGGGGACAACGCGTTCACCCCTCCACTTT.

Relative to its sample, this clonotype is medium-sized. This chain joins TRBV18 and TRBJ2-5; D tentatively reads TRBD1 or TRBD2 (5 bases each). V was trimmed by 3 bases and J by 5 bases, leaving 13 bases between them. CDR1 is KGHSH and CDR2 is LQKENI in the germline V gene. This CDR3 has 14 residues. The CDR3 DNA sequence: TGTGCCAGCTCACCGGTTCCCGGGGCGGAGACCCAGTACTTC. It yields the protein CASSPVPGAETQYF.

This chain joins TRBV7-8 and TRBJ2-7; unclear D gene. CDR1 SGHVS and CDR2 FQNEAQ come from the germline V gene. Trimming took off 5 bases at V and 7 bases at J, with 12 bases between the two ends. This CDR3 comprises 12 residues. The CDR3 spells CASSATYGEQYF. CDR3 sequence (DNA): TGTGCCAGCAGCGCCACCTATGGGGAGCAGTACTTC.

The rearrangement uses TRBV9 and TRBJ2-2; weak D call: TRBD2 (5 bases). The V end was cut by 4 bases, the J end by 0 bases, with 13 bases between. The CDR3 is 16 amino acids. Germline loops: CDR1 SGDLS, CDR2 YYNGEE. CDR3: CASSIGLGANTGELFF. DNA of the CDR3: TGTGCCAGCAGCATTGGACTCGGCGCGAACACCGGGGAGCTGTTTTTT.

The CDR3 loop reads CATKAGGENTGELFF. In DNA form, the CDR3 reads TGTGCCACCAAGGCGGGAGGGGAGAACACCGGGGAGCTGTTTTTT. The chain links TRBV24-1 to TRBJ2-2; 9 bases are a match to TRBD2. V trimming: 8 bases; J trimming: 1 base; junction bases outside the gene matches: 4. This CDR3 is 15 amino acids long. Germline V gene lookup returns CDR1 KGHDR and CDR2 SFDVKD.